This T cell receptor beta chain was observed in a study of cytomegalovirus exposure and HLA in healthy donors. General study findings and limits: Later analysis identified a missense DCLRE1C variant that was linked to TCR beta V- and J-gene trimming. In a later analysis, common viral pathogens appeared linked to several of the most significant clusters. Researchers reported from a later analysis that most CMV-associated TCR beta chains appeared HLA-restricted. A highly shared variant cluster was judged a likely technical artifact.

In the PCR, 60 Vbeta and 13 Jbeta primers were used. This table comes from immunoSEQ multiplex PCR, and its TCRdb copy is limited to in-frame clones, with some not included. The sample has about 100,000 clones, roughly three quarters seen once. Note on this clone: What it binds is unknown.

The CDR3 is 13 amino acids. CDR1 is GTSNPN, CDR2 SVGIG, per germline (reference sequence). V gave up 3 bases and J gave up 0 bases, with 6 bases separating them. The chain is built from TRBV30 and TRBJ1-3; D gene ambiguous. The receptor's source is a woman in her thirties or forties in good health and CMV-seronegative. What was sequenced was PBMCs. The CDR3 spells CAWSENSGNTIYF. The CDR3 region has the DNA TGTGCCTGGAGCGAGAACTCTGGAAACACCATATATTTT.